This passage covers 22 T cell receptor beta chains from one sample sequenced in a study of blood T cell repertoires in COVID-19. The protocol was immunoSEQ multiplex PCR, while the TCRdb copy is restricted to in-frame clones and leaves out a portion. The sample comprises hundreds of thousands of clones, about 91% of which are singletons, and 5.5% to 7% rests with the top ten. Sequencing was done on a sample of peripheral blood. All receptors come from a woman younger than 45 who had recovered from COVID-19.

The V and J genes are TRBV2 and TRBJ1-2; D gene uncertain. The CDR3 contains 15 residues. V shed 4 bases and J shed 0 bases, with 12 bases lying between them. Germline assignment: CDR1 SNHLY and CDR2 FYNNEI. Here the CDR3 reads CASSVEHTANYGYTF. In nucleotides, the CDR3 is TGTGCCAGCAGTGTAGAGCATACTGCTAACTATGGCTACACCTTC.

This rearrangement joins TRBV28 to TRBJ1-1; 10 nucleotides agree with TRBD1. The V segment lost 8 bases and the J segment 3 bases; nucleotides outside the gene matches: 9. Germline V CDR1 and CDR2: MDHEN, SYDVKM. The CDR3 length is 15 residues. CDR3 in amino acids: CASGPDRGIYTEAFF. CDR3 nucleotides: TGTGCCAGCGGGCCGGACAGGGGGATTTACACTGAAGCTTTCTTT.

The CDR3 DNA reads as TGCAGCGTTGCGGACAGGGCTGACTATGGCTACACCTTC. This gives the protein CSVADRADYGYTF. The rearrangement uses TRBV29-1 and TRBJ1-2, with 8 bases identical to TRBD1. Germline lookup yields CDR1 SQVTM and CDR2 ANQGSEA. The CDR3 has 13 residues. Trimming at V came to 4 bases and at J to 3 bases, leaving 4 bases not matched to a gene.

There are a few counts of this clone. The chain recombines TRBV18 with TRBJ2-2, with D maybe TRBD1 (6 bases). V lost 0 bases to trimming and J lost 5 bases, with 19 bases between them. The germline CDR1 and CDR2 sequences are KGHSH and LQKENI. The CDR3 is made up of 18 amino acids. CDR3 nucleotide sequence: TGTGCCAGCTCACCACCGAGGGGGAAGACAGGAATAACCGGGGAGCTGTTTTTT. Translating gives CASSPPRGKTGITGELFF.

V and J are TRBV9 and TRBJ2-5; 7 positions match TRBD2. The CDR3 length is 14 residues. The ends lost 6 bases at V and 5 bases at J; junction bases unmatched: 10. In germline, CDR1 is SGDLS, CDR2 YYNGEE. The CDR3 loop is CASTRGEGGETQYF. CDR3 DNA: TGTGCCAGCACCCGGGGGGAAGGAGGTGAGACCCAGTACTTC. The entire variable domain, with the rest obtained from reference TRBV9 and TRBJ2-5, is as follows: DSGVTQTPKHLITATGQRVTLRCSPRSGDLSVYWYQQSLDQGLQFLIQYYNGEERAKGNILERFSAQQFPDLHSELNLSSLELGDSALYFCASTRGEGGETQYFGPGTRLLVL.

The chain couples TRBV6-6 to TRBJ1-5, with D tentatively TRBD1 (5 bases). This CDR3 contains 12 residues. The germline V gene has CDR1 MNHNY and CDR2 SVGAGI (reference sequence). The V and J ends lost 6 bases and 5 bases respectively, with 8 bases between them. The CDR3 protein is CASRIGDQPQHF. Here the CDR3 DNA reads TGTGCCAGCAGGATAGGGGATCAGCCCCAGCATTTT.

The chain couples TRBV7-9 to TRBJ1-1; the match to TRBD1 covers 9 bases. The germline gives CDR1 SEHNR, CDR2 FQNEAQ (reference sequence). The CDR3 has 16 amino acids. J was trimmed by 3 bases and V by 1 base; bases with no gene match: 6. The CDR3, as DNA: TGTGCCAGCAGCTTAGATCCGGGACAGGGCTACACTGAAGCTTTCTTT. Encoded protein: CASSLDPGQGYTEAFF.

The rearrangement links TRBV20-1 to TRBJ2-5; D remains ambiguous. CDR1 is DFQATT, CDR2 SNEGSKA, per germline (reference sequence). The CDR3 is made up of 10 amino acids. Deletions cut 4 bases from V and 5 bases from J, with 5 bases between. The CDR3 is CSATLETQYF. The CDR3 DNA is TGCAGTGCTACTTTGGAGACCCAGTACTTC.

The rearrangement uses TRBV24-1 and TRBJ2-3, with a tentative D call TRBD2 (6 bases). CDR1 and CDR2 (germline): KGHDR, SFDVKD. The CDR3 length is 14 residues. V lost 7 bases to trimming and J lost 0 bases, with 10 bases between them. The CDR3 loop reads CATRGGVSTDTQYF. CDR3 DNA sequence: TGTGCCACCAGGGGCGGGGTAAGCACAGATACGCAGTATTTT.

The chain is built from TRBV29-1 and TRBJ2-5; 7 nucleotides match TRBD2. Germline loops: CDR1 SQVTM, CDR2 ANQGSEA. CDR3 length: 12 residues. Losses at the gene ends were 7 bases for V and 5 bases for J; bases not matched to a gene: 7. The CDR3 DNA reads as TGCAGCGGGGCGGACGGGGGGGAGACCCAGTACTTC. It encodes CSGADGGETQYF.

This CDR3 is CASSMTYPYEQYF. CDR3 DNA: TGTGCCAGCAGCATGACATATCCCTACGAGCAGTACTTC. The chain links TRBV5-6 to TRBJ2-7; D call uncertain. Trimming took off 4 bases at V and 2 bases at J, with 10 bases between the two ends. The CDR3 loop spans 13 amino acids. The germline V gene has CDR1 SGHDT and CDR2 YYEEEE.

This chain connects TRBV2 to TRBJ2-1, with D possibly being TRBD2 (5 bases). CDR1 SNHLY and CDR2 FYNNEI come from the germline V gene. This CDR3 is built from 11 residues. V was trimmed by 6 bases and J by 8 bases, leaving 8 bases between them. The chain's CDR3 is CASREGYEQFF. As DNA, the CDR3 is TGTGCCAGCAGAGAGGGTTATGAGCAGTTCTTC.

Only one count was recorded for this clone. The rearrangement uses TRBV9 and TRBJ1-5, with D possibly being TRBD1 (5 bases). Germline lookup yields CDR1 SGDLS and CDR2 YYNGEE. V gave up 3 bases and J gave up 3 bases, with 13 bases separating them. The CDR3 consists of 15 residues. Here the CDR3 reads CASSEDTDLNQPQHF. The CDR3 DNA reads TGTGCCAGCAGCGAGGACACGGATCTCAATCAGCCCCAGCATTTT.

This clone was picked up a small number of times. The gene calls are TRBV15 and TRBJ1-1; the D gene is possibly TRBD1 (6 bases). This CDR3 has 14 amino acids. V gave up 4 bases and J gave up 6 bases, with 15 bases separating them. The V gene's germline CDR1 is LNHNV and CDR2 YYDKDF (reference sequence). The DNA for the CDR3 is TGTGCCACCAGCACCGTAATGACAGGAGCTGAAGCTTTCTTT. Translating it yields CATSTVMTGAEAFF.

The V gene is TRBV4-3, the J gene TRBJ2-2; the D gene is possibly TRBD1 (5 bases). The CDR3 spans 18 residues. Trimming took off 0 bases at V and 2 bases at J, with 16 bases between the two ends. Germline CDR1 and CDR2: LGHNA and YSLEER. This CDR3 is CASSQDRFSGFNTGELFF. DNA for the CDR3: TGCGCCAGCAGCCAAGATAGATTTTCAGGGTTTAACACCGGGGAGCTGTTTTTT.

V usage is TRBV20-1 and J usage is TRBJ2-3, with D possibly being TRBD2 (5 bases). The V gene's germline CDR1 is DFQATT and CDR2 SNEGSKA (reference sequence). Trimming removed 7 bases at V and 2 bases at J, with 7 bases between. The CDR3 contains 11 residues. The CDR3 bases are TGCAGTGTGAGGGCCACAGATACGCAGTATTTT. This translates into CSVRATDTQYF.

This clone came up once. V usage is TRBV21-1 and J usage is TRBJ1-3; the DNA was not used to check the table's D call, TRBD1. TRBV21-1 counts as a pseudogene. The CDR3 totals 15 residues. The CDR3 region is CASSSPGQLRNTIYF. In DNA form, the CDR3 reads TGTGCCAGCAGCTCCCCGGGACAGCTAAGAAACACCATATATTTT.

The rearrangement uses TRBV30 and TRBJ2-3, with D perhaps TRBD1 (5 bases). V lost 1 base and J lost 3, with 8 bases in between. Germline V gene data show CDR1 as GTSNPN and CDR2 as SVGIG (reference sequence). This CDR3 spans 13 amino acids. CDR3 sequence reads: CAWSEGSTDTQYF. CDR3 DNA: TGTGCCTGGAGTGAGGGGTCTACAGATACGCAGTATTTT.

The chain couples TRBV4-1 to TRBJ1-5, with 7 nucleotides matching TRBD1. With V trimmed by 0 bases and J by 0 bases, 2 bases remained unmatched. From germline, CDR1 is MGHRA and CDR2 YSYEKL. This CDR3 spans 16 amino acids. CDR3 sequence: CASSQEGQHSNQPQHF. The DNA of the CDR3 is TGCGCCAGCAGCCAAGAGGGACAGCATAGCAATCAGCCCCAGCATTTT.

This chain links TRBV30 with TRBJ1-4, with D possibly being TRBD1 (6 bases). The CDR3 has 13 residues. Per the germline V gene, CDR1 is GTSNPN and CDR2 is SVGIG (reference sequence). The V and J ends lost 4 bases and 5 bases respectively, with 11 bases between them. CDR3 sequence: CAWTQRGNEKLFF. CDR3 nucleotide sequence: TGTGCCTGGACCCAAAGGGGGAATGAAAAACTGTTTTTT.

The chain combines TRBV5-4 with TRBJ1-1; tentatively, D is TRBD1 (6 bases). The ends were cut back, 4 bases at V and 5 bases at J, with 18 bases in the middle. CDR3 length: 15 residues. The germline gives CDR1 SGHNT, CDR2 YYREEE (reference sequence). The CDR3 DNA is TGTGCCAGCAGCCCCCCCCGGGGGGCTATGACTGAAGCTTTCTTT. As protein: CASSPPRGAMTEAFF. The full variable domain, with the rest looked up from reference TRBV5-4 and TRBJ1-1, is ETGVTQSPTHLIKTRGQQVTLRCSSQSGHNTVSWYQQALGQGPQFIFQYYREEENGRGNFPPRFSGLQFPNYSSELNVNALELDDSALYLCASSPPRGAMTEAFFGQGTRLTVV.

The chain recombines TRBV14 with TRBJ2-3; 12 nucleotides line up with TRBD2. Unmatched junction bases numbered 3, after V lost 5 bases and J lost 6 bases. CDR1 is SGHDN, CDR2 FVKESK, per germline. CDR3 size: 14 residues. As DNA, the CDR3 is TGTGCCAGCAGCATCCTAGCGGGGGGGGATACGCAGTATTTT. This gives the protein CASSILAGGDTQYF.